A selection of T cell receptor beta chains follows, all from one sample in a study of cytomegalovirus exposure and HLA in healthy donors. Profiling relied on immunoSEQ multiplex PCR, and the TCRdb table lists in-frame clones only, not all of them. The table includes around 190,000 clones, 60% to 85% detected once. The source material was PBMCs. All receptors derive from a woman aged 18-29 years in good health and CMV-seronegative. The CDR3 runs from the conserved cysteine through the conserved F or W. Each record gives: CDR3 DNA, CDR3 protein, V gene, J gene, D gene, clone size. A D gene is named only where the DNA matches it firmly. A clone size is listed for some rows: how often the clone was seen (once, few, many), or a class if it is expanded.

CDR3nt: TGTGCCAGCAGCCGGACCGGGGGCTCCTATAATTCACCCCTCCACTTT; CDR3aa: CASSRTGGSYNSPLHF; v_gene: TRBV14; j_gene: TRBJ1-6; d_gene: .; abundance: .
CDR3nt: TGCGCCAGCAGCCCACGGGAGGGATATCGCACAGATACGCAGTATTTT; CDR3aa: CASSPREGYRTDTQYF; v_gene: TRBV5-1; j_gene: TRBJ2-3; d_gene: TRBD2; abundance: .
CDR3nt: TGTGCCAGCAGTGAAGCGGGGCGGGGGTCTGATACGCAGTATTTT; CDR3aa: CASSEAGRGSDTQYF; v_gene: TRBV6-1; j_gene: TRBJ2-3; d_gene: TRBD2; abundance: .
CDR3nt: TGTGCCAGCAGCCCGGACAGCCAGTATGGCTACACCTTC; CDR3aa: CASSPDSQYGYTF; v_gene: TRBV6-1; j_gene: TRBJ1-2; d_gene: .; abundance: .
CDR3nt: TGTGCAAGTCGCCCGGAGGGTAACTCTGGGGCCAACGTCCTGACTTTC; CDR3aa: CASRPEGNSGANVLTF; v_gene: TRBV12-2; j_gene: TRBJ2-6; d_gene: .; abundance: .
CDR3nt: TGCGCCAGCAGCCGGCAGTCGCGGCAGGGGAACACTGAAGCTTTCTTT; CDR3aa: CASSRQSRQGNTEAFF; v_gene: TRBV4-3; j_gene: TRBJ1-1; d_gene: .; abundance: .
CDR3nt: TGTGCCAGCAGCTTGCCAGGGGGTAGAACTGAAGCTTTCTTT; CDR3aa: CASSLPGGRTEAFF; v_gene: TRBV5-6; j_gene: TRBJ1-1; d_gene: TRBD1; abundance: .
CDR3nt: TGTGCCAGCTCTCTGGCAGACGGACTATCCTACGAGCAGTACTTC; CDR3aa: CASSLADGLSYEQYF; v_gene: TRBV27; j_gene: TRBJ2-7; d_gene: .; abundance: once
CDR3nt: TGTGCCAGCAGCCTGCGGGTAGCGGGAGGGGCAGATACGCAGTATTTT; CDR3aa: CASSLRVAGGADTQYF; v_gene: TRBV4-2; j_gene: TRBJ2-3; d_gene: TRBD2; abundance: .
CDR3nt: TGTGCCAGCAGTTCAGGGAGGTTCGGCAATGAGCAGTTCTTC; CDR3aa: CASSSGRFGNEQFF; v_gene: TRBV6-1; j_gene: TRBJ2-1; d_gene: .; abundance: .
CDR3nt: TGTGCCAGCCGGGCAGGGCGTAATGAAAAACTGTTTTTT; CDR3aa: CASRAGRNEKLFF; v_gene: TRBV4-2; j_gene: TRBJ1-4; d_gene: .; abundance: once
CDR3nt: TGCGCCAGCAGCTTGATAGGGGCTGAAGCAGATACGCAGTATTTT; CDR3aa: CASSLIGAEADTQYF; v_gene: TRBV5-1; j_gene: TRBJ2-3; d_gene: .; abundance: .
CDR3nt: TGTGCCAGCAGCCGGACTTTCACAGATACGCAGTATTTT; CDR3aa: CASSRTFTDTQYF; v_gene: TRBV7-3; j_gene: TRBJ2-3; d_gene: .; abundance: .